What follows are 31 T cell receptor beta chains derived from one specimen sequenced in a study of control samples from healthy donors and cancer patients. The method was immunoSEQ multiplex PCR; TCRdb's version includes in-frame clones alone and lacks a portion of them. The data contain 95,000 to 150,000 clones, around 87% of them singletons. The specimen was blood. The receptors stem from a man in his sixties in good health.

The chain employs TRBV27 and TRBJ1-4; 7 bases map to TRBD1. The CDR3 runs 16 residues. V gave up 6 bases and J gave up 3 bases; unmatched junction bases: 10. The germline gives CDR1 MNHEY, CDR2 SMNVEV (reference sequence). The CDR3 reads CASRGTAQGANEKLFF. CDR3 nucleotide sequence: TGTGCCAGCAGAGGGACAGCCCAAGGGGCTAATGAAAAACTGTTTTTT.

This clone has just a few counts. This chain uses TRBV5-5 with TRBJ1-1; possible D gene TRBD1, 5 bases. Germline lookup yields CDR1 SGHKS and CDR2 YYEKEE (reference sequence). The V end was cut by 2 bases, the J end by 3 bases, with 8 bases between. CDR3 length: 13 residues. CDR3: CASSFIRDTEAFF. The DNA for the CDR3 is TGTGCCAGCAGCTTTATCAGGGACACTGAAGCTTTCTTT.

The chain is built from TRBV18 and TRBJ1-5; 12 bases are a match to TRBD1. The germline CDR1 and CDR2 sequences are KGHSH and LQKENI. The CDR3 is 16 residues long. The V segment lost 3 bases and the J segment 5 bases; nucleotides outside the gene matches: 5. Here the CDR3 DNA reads TGTGCCAGCTCACCCTTGGGACAGGGGGCGGATCAGCCCCAGCATTTT. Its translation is CASSPLGQGADQPQHF.

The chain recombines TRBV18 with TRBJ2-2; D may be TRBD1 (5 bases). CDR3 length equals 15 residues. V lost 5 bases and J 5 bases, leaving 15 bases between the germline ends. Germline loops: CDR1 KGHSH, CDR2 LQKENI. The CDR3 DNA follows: TGTGCCAGCTCATTATCTTCTCAGGGAACCGGGGAGCTGTTTTTT. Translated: CASSLSSQGTGELFF.

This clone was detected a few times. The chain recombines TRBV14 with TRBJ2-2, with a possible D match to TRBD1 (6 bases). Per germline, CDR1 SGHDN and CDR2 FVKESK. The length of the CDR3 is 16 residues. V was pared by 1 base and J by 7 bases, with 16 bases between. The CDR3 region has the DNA TGTGCCAGCAGCCAAGTTGGTGGGACATCGAACGGGGAGCTGTTTTTT. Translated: CASSQVGGTSNGELFF.

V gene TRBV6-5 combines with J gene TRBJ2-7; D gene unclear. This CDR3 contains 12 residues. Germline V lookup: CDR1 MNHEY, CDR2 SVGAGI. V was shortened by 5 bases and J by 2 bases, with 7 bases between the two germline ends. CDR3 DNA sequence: TGTGCCAGCAGTAATCCCCCCTACGAGCAGTACTTC. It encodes CASSNPPYEQYF.

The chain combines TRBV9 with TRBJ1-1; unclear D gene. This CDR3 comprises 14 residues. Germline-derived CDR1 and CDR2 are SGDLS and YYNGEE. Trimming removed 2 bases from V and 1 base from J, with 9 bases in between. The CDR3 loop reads CASSVEGGNTEAFF. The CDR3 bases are TGTGCCAGCAGCGTTGAGGGCGGGAACACTGAAGCTTTCTTT.

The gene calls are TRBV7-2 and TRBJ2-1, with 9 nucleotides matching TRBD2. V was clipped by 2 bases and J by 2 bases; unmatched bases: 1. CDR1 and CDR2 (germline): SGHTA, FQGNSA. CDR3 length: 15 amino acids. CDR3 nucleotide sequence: TGTGCCAGCAGCTTAAGCGGGGGGACCTACAATGAGCAGTTCTTC. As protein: CASSLSGGTYNEQFF.

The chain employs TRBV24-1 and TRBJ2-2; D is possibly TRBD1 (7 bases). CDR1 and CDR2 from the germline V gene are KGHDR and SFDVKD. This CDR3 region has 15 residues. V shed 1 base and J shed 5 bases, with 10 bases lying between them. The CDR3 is CATSDFQGGTGELFF. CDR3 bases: TGTGCCACCAGTGATTTCCAGGGGGGTACCGGGGAGCTGTTTTTT.

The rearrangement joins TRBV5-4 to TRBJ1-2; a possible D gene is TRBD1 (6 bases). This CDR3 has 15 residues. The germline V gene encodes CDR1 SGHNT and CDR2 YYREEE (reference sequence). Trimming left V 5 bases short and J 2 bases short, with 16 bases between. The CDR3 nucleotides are TGTGCCAGCAGTCCCGGGACAACGGCAAACTATGGCTACACCTTC. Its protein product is CASSPGTTANYGYTF.

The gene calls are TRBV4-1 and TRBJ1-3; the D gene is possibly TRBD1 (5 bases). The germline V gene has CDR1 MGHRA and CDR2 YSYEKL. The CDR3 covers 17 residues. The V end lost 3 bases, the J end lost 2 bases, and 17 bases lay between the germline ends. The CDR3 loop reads CASSQPLGTSPGNTIYF. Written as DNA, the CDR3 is TGCGCCAGCAGCCAGCCCCTTGGGACTTCTCCTGGAAACACCATATATTTT.

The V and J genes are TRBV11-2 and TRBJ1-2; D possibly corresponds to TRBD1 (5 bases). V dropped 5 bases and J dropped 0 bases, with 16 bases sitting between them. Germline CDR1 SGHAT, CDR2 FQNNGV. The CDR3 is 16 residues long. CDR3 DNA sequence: TGTGCCAGCAGCCTCTACCCGGGGGGGGCTAACTATGGCTACACCTTC. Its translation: CASSLYPGGANYGYTF.

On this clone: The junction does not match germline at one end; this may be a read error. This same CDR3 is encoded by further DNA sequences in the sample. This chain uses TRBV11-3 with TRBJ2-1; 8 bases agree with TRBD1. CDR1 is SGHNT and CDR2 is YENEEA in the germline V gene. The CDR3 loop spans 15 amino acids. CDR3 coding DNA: TGTGCCAGTAGCTTAGGGGGACAGGAGTACAATGAGCAGTTCTTC. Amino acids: CASSLGGQEYNEQFF.

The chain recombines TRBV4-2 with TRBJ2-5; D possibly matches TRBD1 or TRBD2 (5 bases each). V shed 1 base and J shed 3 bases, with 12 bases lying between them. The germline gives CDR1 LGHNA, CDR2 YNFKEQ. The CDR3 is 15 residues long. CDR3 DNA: TGTGCCAGCAGCCAAGTTCCGGGGCTAAAAGAGACCCAGTACTTC. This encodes CASSQVPGLKETQYF.

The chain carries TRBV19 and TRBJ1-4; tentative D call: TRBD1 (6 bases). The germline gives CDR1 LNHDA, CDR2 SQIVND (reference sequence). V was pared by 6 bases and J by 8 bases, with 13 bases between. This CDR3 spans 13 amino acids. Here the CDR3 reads CASRAGQGEKLFF. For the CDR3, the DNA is TGTGCCAGTAGAGCGGGACAAGGGGAAAAACTGTTTTTT.

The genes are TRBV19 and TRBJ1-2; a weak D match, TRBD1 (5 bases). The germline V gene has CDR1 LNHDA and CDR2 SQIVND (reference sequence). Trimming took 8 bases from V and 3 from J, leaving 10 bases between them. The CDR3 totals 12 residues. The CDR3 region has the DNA TGTGCCAGTCGAAGGGGCGACTATGGCTACACCTTC. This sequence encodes CASRRGDYGYTF.

The CDR3 region is CASSLALAGGRISQYF. The CDR3 coding sequence is TGTGCCAGCAGCTTAGCCCTAGCGGGGGGGCGGATATCGCAGTATTTT. The rearrangement links TRBV7-2 to TRBJ2-3, with 12 bases lining up with TRBD2. CDR1 and CDR2 (germline): SGHTA, FQGNSA. The CDR3 is 16 residues long. Trimming at V came to 0 bases and at J to 10 bases, leaving 8 bases not matched to a gene. Based on the CDR3 plus reference TRBV7-2 and TRBJ2-3, the full variable domain is GAGVSQSPSNKVTEKGKDVELRCDPISGHTALYWYRQSLGQGLEFLIYFQGNSAPDKSGLPSDRFSAERTGGSVSTLTIQRTQQEDSAVYLCASSLALAGGRISQYFGPGTRLTVL.

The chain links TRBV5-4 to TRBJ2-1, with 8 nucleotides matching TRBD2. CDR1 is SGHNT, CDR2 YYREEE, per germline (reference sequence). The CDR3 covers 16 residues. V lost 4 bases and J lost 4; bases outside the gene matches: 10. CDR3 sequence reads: CASSPEGVAGYNEQFF. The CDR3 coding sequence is TGTGCCAGCAGCCCGGAGGGTGTAGCGGGATACAATGAGCAGTTCTTC.

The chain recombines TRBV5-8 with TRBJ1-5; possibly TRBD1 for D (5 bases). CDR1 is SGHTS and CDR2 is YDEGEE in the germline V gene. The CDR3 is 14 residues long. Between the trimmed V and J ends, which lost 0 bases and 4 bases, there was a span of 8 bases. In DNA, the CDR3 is TGTGCCAGCAGCTTGGCCCAGGGAAATCAGCCCCAGCATTTT. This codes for CASSLAQGNQPQHF.

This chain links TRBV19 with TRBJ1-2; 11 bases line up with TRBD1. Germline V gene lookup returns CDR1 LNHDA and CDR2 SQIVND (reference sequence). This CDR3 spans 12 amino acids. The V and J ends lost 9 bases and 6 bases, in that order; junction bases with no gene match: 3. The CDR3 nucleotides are TGTGCCAGCCGGACAGGGGGCGATGGCTACACCTTC. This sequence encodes CASRTGGDGYTF.

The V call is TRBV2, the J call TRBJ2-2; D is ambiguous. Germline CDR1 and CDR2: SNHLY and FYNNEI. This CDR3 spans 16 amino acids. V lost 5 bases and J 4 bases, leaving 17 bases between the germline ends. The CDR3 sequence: CASSYGSPTSTGELFF. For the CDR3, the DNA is TGTGCCAGCAGTTACGGCTCCCCTACAAGCACCGGGGAGCTGTTTTTT.

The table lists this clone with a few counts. The CDR3 here is CASSQARGGYTF. The CDR3 DNA is TGCGCCAGCAGCCAAGCGAGAGGTGGCTACACCTTC. The V and J genes are TRBV4-3 and TRBJ1-2; D gene unclear. This CDR3 spans 12 amino acids. The germline V gene encodes CDR1 LGHNA and CDR2 YSLEER. Trimming took off 1 base at V and 7 bases at J, with 7 bases between the two ends.

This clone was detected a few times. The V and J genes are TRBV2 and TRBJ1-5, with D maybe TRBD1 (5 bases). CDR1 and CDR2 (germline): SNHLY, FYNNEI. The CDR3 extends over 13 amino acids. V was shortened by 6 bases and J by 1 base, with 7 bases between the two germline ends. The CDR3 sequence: CASRGLSNQPQHF. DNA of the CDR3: TGTGCCAGCAGGGGGCTGAGCAATCAGCCCCAGCATTTT.

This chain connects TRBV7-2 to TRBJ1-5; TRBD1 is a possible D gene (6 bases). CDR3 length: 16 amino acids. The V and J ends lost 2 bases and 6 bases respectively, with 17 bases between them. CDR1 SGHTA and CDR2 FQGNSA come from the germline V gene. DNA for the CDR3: TGTGCCAGCAGCTTATATGGGGGGGCAGGGGTTCAGCCCCAGCATTTT. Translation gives CASSLYGGAGVQPQHF. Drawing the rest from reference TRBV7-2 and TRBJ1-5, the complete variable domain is GAGVSQSPSNKVTEKGKDVELRCDPISGHTALYWYRQSLGQGLEFLIYFQGNSAPDKSGLPSDRFSAERTGGSVSTLTIQRTQQEDSAVYLCASSLYGGAGVQPQHFGDGTRLSIL.

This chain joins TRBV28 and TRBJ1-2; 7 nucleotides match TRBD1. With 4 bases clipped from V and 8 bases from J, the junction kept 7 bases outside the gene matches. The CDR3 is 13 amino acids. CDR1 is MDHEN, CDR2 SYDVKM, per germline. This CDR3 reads CASSSDRVRGYTF. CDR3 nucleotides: TGTGCCAGCAGTTCCGACAGGGTGAGGGGCTACACCTTC.

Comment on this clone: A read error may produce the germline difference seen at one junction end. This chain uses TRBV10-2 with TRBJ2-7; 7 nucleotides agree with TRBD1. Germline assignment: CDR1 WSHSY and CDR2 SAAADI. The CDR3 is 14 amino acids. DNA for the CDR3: TGCGCCAGCAGTGAGTCGGGACAGAGCTACAAGCAGTACTTC. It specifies CASSESGQSYKQYF.

In DNA form, the CDR3 reads TGTGCCAGCAGCTTAGGGGGTTCCCCAGATACGCAGTATTTT. This sequence encodes CASSLGGSPDTQYF. The rearrangement links TRBV7-2 to TRBJ2-3; the D is unclear. V was shortened by 1 base and J by 4 bases, with 9 bases between the two germline ends. The CDR3 totals 14 residues. Germline V CDR1 and CDR2: SGHTA, FQGNSA.

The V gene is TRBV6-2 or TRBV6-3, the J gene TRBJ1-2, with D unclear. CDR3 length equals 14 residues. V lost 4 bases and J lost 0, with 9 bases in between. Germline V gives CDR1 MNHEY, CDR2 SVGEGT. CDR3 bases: TGTGCCAGCAGTTGGATGATGACTAACTATGGCTACACCTTC. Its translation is CASSWMMTNYGYTF.

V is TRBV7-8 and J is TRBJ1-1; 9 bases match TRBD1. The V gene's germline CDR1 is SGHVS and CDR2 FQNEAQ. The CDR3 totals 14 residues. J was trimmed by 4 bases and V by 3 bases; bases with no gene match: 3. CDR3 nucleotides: TGTGCCAGCAGCTTGACAGGGGGGGGCACTGAAGCTTTCTTT. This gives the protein CASSLTGGGTEAFF.

CDR3 region: CATSDFGETEQFF. CDR3 in DNA: TGTGCCACCAGTGATTTTGGAGAGACTGAGCAGTTCTTC. The chain couples TRBV24-1 to TRBJ2-1; D is unclear. The V and J ends lost 1 base and 9 bases respectively, with 9 bases between them. The germline V gene has CDR1 KGHDR and CDR2 SFDVKD. CDR3 size: 13 residues.

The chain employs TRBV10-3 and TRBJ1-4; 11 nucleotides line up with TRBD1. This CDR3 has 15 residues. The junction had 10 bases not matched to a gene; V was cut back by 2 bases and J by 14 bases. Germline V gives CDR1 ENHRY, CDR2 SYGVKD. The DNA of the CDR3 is TGTGCCATCAGTGAGGGACAGGGGGCCCGGGGTGTTCTGTTTTTT. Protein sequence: CAISEGQGARGVLFF.